The rows below give T cell receptor beta chains drawn from one sample of a study of identifying expanded T cells in peripheral blood. TCRdb keeps only in-frame clones here, not all; method: immunoSEQ multiplex PCR. This sample has approximately 110,000 clones; 88% occur once, and the top ten carry about 7.7%. Sequenced input: blood. The receptors here all came from a person aged 18-70 years in good health. The CDR3 runs from the conserved cysteine through the conserved F or W. The D gene is left open where the match is weak. A clone size is listed for some rows: how often the clone was seen (once, few, many), or a class if it is expanded.

J gene | clone size | V gene | D gene | CDR3 protein | CDR3 DNA
TRBJ1-2 | . | TRBV19 | . | CASSIGSGTDYGYTF | TGTGCCAGTAGTATAGGTTCCGGGACGGACTATGGCTACACCTTC
TRBJ2-1 | once | TRBV4-3 | TRBD1 | CASSQYRGYEQFF | TGCGCCAGCAGCCAATACAGGGGGTATGAGCAGTTCTTC
TRBJ2-3 | . | TRBV5-1 | . | CASSFGTTSTDTQYF | TGCGCCAGCAGCTTCGGAACCACTAGCACAGATACGCAGTATTTT
TRBJ2-2 | . | TRBV6-5 | TRBD1 | CASTRTGVSGELFF | TGTGCCAGCACCAGGACAGGGGTATCGGGGGAGCTGTTTTTT
TRBJ2-3 | . | TRBV7-9 | TRBD1 | CASSLRDSFLPSTDTQYF | TGTGCCAGCAGCCTCCGGGACAGTTTTCTCCCTAGCACAGATACGCAGTATTTT
TRBJ2-1 | . | TRBV19 | . | CASSREDYGYNEQFF | TGTGCCAGTAGTAGGGAGGACTATGGGTACAATGAGCAGTTCTTC
TRBJ1-2 | . | TRBV4-3 | TRBD1 | CASSHGGTGINYGYTF | TGCGCCAGCAGCCACGGGGGGACAGGGATTAACTATGGCTACACCTTC
TRBJ2-7 | . | TRBV6-6 | . | CASSYGLRREQYF | TGTGCCAGCAGTTATGGACTACGGAGAGAGCAGTACTTC
TRBJ1-5 | . | TRBV29-1 | . | CTGQNPGQPQHF | TGCACCGGACAAAACCCTGGTCAGCCCCAGCATTTT
TRBJ2-7 | . | TRBV7-6 | . | CASSRTGIQYEQYF | TGTGCCAGCAGCCGTACAGGGATTCAGTACGAGCAGTACTTC
TRBJ1-5 | once | TRBV30 | . | CAWSVLGVGQPQHF | TGTGCCTGGAGTGTATTGGGGGTAGGCCAGCCCCAGCATTTT
TRBJ1-1 | once | TRBV18 | . | CASSPARADTEAFF | TGTGCCAGCTCACCCGCCAGGGCGGACACTGAAGCTTTCTTT
TRBJ2-7 | . | TRBV19 | TRBD1 | CASSLGTATYEQYF | TGTGCCAGTAGTCTCGGGACAGCTACCTACGAGCAGTACTTC
TRBJ2-2 | . | TRBV5-1 | . | CASSSRDSTGELFF | TGCGCCAGCAGCTCCCGGGACTCTACCGGGGAGCTGTTTTTT
TRBJ2-5 | . | TRBV11-3 | TRBD2 | CASSLGLAGIQETQYF | TGTGCCAGCAGCCTCGGACTAGCGGGGATCCAAGAGACCCAGTACTTC
TRBJ1-5 | . | TRBV28 | . | CATGLTNQPQHF | TGTGCCACCGGACTGACTAATCAGCCCCAGCATTTT
TRBJ1-4 | . | TRBV19 | . | CASSEDSSTNEKLFF | TGTGCCAGTAGTGAAGACAGCTCAACTAATGAAAAACTGTTTTTT
TRBJ2-1 | once | TRBV19 | TRBD2 | CASRVAGGPNNEQFF | TGTGCCAGTAGGGTAGCGGGAGGGCCGAACAATGAGCAGTTCTTC
TRBJ2-2 | . | TRBV7-9 | . | CASSLNSVRNTGELFF | TGTGCCAGCAGCTTAAATAGCGTACGCAACACCGGGGAGCTGTTTTTT
TRBJ2-3 | . | TRBV4-3 | TRBD2 | CASSLGLAGRTDTQYF | TGCGCCAGCAGCCTGGGACTAGCGGGGCGCACAGATACGCAGTATTTT
TRBJ1-2 | . | TRBV4-1 | TRBD1 | CASSQEIRTGHGYTF | TGCGCCAGCAGCCAAGAGATCCGGACAGGGCACGGCTACACCTTC
TRBJ1-3 | . | TRBV9 | . | CASSVVEGNTIYF | TGTGCCAGCAGCGTAGTTGAGGGAAACACCATATATTTT